This TCR beta chain stems from a study of blood T cell repertoires in COVID-19. Study-level background: The origin of the acute and convalescent COVID-19 samples was the United States, Italy and Spain. From T cells, B-cell-depleted T cells, or PBMCs came the material, which was cDNA or gDNA.

Here immunoSEQ multiplex PCR was the method, and the copy in TCRdb shows in-frame clones only, minus some. The sample lists approximately 130,000 clones, about four fifths occurring once. The CDR3 consists of 13 residues. Looked up from germline, CDR1 is KGHDR and CDR2 is SFDVKD. The V and J ends lost 1 base and 5 bases respectively, with 4 bases between them. Specimen: PBMCs or T cells enriched from blood (not recorded which). V is TRBV24-1 and J is TRBJ2-2; D gene ambiguous. This receptor was identified in a young man who had recovered from COVID-19. The CDR3, as DNA: TGTGCCACCAGTGATTTCGTTACCGGGGAGCTGTTTTTT. Translated: CATSDFVTGELFF.